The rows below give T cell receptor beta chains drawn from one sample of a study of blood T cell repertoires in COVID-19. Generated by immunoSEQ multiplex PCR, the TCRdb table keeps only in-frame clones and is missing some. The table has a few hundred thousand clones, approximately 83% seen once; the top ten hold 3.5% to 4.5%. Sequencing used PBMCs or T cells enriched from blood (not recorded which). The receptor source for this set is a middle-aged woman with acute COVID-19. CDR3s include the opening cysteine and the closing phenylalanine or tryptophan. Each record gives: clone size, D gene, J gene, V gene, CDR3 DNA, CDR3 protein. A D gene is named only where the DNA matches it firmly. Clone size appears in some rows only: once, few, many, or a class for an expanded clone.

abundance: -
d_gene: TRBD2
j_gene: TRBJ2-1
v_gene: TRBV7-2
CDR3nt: TGTGCCAGCAGCTTAGAAGGGACTAGCGGAGGCAATGAGCAGTTCTTC
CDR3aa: CASSLEGTSGGNEQFF

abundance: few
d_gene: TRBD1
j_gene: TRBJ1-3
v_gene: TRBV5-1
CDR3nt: TGCGCCAGCAGCCGTGAGACAGGGACTGGAAACACCATATATTTT
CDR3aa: CASSRETGTGNTIYF

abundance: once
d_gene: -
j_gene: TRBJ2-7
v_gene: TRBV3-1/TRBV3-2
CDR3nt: TGTGCCAGCAGCCAAGAGTGGGGCCCCGACGAGCAGTACTTC
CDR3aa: CASSQEWGPDEQYF

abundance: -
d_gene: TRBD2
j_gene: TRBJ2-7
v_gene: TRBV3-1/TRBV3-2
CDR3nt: TGTGCCAGCAGCCCCAGCGGGGGGGCCTACGAGCAGTACTTC
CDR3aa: CASSPSGGAYEQYF

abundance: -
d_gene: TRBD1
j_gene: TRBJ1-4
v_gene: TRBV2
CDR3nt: TGTGCCAGCAGCACATCCGGGACAGACAATGAAAAACTGTTTTTT
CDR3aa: CASSTSGTDNEKLFF

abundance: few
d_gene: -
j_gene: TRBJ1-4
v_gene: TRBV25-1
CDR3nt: TGTGCCAGCAGTGATCCGGGGAATAATGAAAAACTGTTTTTT
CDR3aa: CASSDPGNNEKLFF

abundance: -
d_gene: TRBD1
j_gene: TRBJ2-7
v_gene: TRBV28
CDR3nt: TGTGCCAGCAGACAAGACAGGGTCGGTTCGGGAAAATACGAGCAGTACTTC
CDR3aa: CASRQDRVGSGKYEQYF

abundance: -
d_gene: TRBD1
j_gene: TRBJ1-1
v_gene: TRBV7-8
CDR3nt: TGTGCCAGCAGCCAGAAGACAGGGGCTTTTGGTTGGGCTTTCTTT
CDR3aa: CASSQKTGAFGWAFF

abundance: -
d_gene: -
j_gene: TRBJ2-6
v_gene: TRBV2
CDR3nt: TGTGCCAGCAGTGAAGCGCGGCAGCTTCTCTCTGGGGCCAACGTCCTGACTTTC
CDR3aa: CASSEARQLLSGANVLTF

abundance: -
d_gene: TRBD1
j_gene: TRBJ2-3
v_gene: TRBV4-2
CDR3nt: TGTGCCAGCAGCCGGTATACAGGGGTAACGAACACAGATACGCAGTATTTT
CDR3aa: CASSRYTGVTNTDTQYF

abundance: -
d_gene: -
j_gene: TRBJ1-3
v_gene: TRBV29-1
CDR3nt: TGCAGCGTTGAAGAACACGAGGGACTTCTCCCTGGAAACACCATATATTTT
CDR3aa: CSVEEHEGLLPGNTIYF

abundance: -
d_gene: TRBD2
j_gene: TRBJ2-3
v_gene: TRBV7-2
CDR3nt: TGTGCCAGCAGCTCAGGACTAGCGGGGATCACAGATACGCAGTATTTT
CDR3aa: CASSSGLAGITDTQYF

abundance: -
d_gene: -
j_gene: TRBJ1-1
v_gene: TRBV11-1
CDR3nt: TGTGCCAGCAGCTTAGATTGGGGGCCCACTGAAGCTTTCTTT
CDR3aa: CASSLDWGPTEAFF

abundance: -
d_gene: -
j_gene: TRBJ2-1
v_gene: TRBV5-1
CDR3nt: TGCGCCAGCAGCTTGGAACGGGGTGGGGATGAGCAGTTCTTC
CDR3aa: CASSLERGGDEQFF

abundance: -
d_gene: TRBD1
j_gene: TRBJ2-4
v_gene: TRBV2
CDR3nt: TGTGCCAGCAGTCCAGGGACAGAGCTAGCCAAAAACATTCAGTACTTC
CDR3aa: CASSPGTELAKNIQYF

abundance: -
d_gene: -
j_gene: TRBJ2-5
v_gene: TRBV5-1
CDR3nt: TGCGCCAGCAGCTTGGCCAGTTCAGGGATAGAGACCCAGTACTTC
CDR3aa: CASSLASSGIETQYF

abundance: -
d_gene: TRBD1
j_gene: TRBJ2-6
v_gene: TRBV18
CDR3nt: TGTGCCAGCTCACGCACAGGGGGCTCAGGGGGGGCCAACGTCCTGACTTTC
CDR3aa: CASSRTGGSGGANVLTF

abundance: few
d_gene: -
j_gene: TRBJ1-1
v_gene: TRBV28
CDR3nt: TGTGCCAGCAGTTTAAGTCAGGACAAAGGGCGAGCTTTCTTT
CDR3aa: CASSLSQDKGRAFF

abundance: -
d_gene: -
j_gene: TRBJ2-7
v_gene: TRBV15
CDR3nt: TGTGCCACCAGCAGAGATAGAGTAGCGGAACCCTCCTACGAGCAGTACTTC
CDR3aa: CATSRDRVAEPSYEQYF

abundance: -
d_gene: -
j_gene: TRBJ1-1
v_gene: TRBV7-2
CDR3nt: TGTGCCAGCAGCCCCCCTAGGTTGATGGGCACTGAAGCTTTCTTT
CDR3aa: CASSPPRLMGTEAFF

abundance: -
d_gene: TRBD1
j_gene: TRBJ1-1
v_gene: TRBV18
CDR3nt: TGTGCCAGCTCACCCACAGGGGTGACTGAAGCTTTCTTT
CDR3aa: CASSPTGVTEAFF

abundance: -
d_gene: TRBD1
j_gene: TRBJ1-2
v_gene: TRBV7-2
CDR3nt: TGTGCCAGCAGCTCTCGGACAGGGAGTGACTATGGCTACACCTTC
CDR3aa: CASSSRTGSDYGYTF

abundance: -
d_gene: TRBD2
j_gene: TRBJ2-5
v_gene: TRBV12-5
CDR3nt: TGTGCTAGTGGTTTGGGGGAGGGAAATTTAATGGAGACCCAGTACTTC
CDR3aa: CASGLGEGNLMETQYF

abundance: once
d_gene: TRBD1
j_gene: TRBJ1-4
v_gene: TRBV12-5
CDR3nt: TGTGCTAGTGGTTTGCGGACAGGGGATGAAAAACTGTTTTTT
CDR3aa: CASGLRTGDEKLFF

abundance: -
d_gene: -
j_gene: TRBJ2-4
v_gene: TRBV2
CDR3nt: TGTGCCAGCAGTGAACGTCCAAACATTCAGTACTTC
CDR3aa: CASSERPNIQYF

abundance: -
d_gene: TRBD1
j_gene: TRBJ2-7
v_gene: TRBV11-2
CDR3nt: TGTGCCAGCAGCTCCGGACAGGGACCTCCACGACAGTACTTC
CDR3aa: CASSSGQGPPRQYF

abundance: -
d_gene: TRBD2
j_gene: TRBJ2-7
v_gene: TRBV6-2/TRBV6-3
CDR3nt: TGTGCCAGCAGCGCCAGACTAGCGGGGTCCCACGAGCAGTACTTC
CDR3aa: CASSARLAGSHEQYF

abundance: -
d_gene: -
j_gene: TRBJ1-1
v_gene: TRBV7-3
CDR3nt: TGTGCCAGCAGTACCACGATCGGGGGTGAAGCTTTCTTT
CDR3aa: CASSTTIGGEAFF

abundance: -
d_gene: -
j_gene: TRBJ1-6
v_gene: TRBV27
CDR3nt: TGTGCCAGTACGGCCATGGGCCTTTCCAATTCACCCCTCCACTTT
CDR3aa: CASTAMGLSNSPLHF

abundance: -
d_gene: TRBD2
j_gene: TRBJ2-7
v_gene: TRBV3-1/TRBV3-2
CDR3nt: TGTGCCAGCAGCCCCGTCTCTAGCGGGAGGGCCCGCGAGCAGTACTTC
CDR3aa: CASSPVSSGRAREQYF

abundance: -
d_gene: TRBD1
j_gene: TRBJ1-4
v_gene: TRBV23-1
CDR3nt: TGCGCCAGCAGTCGGTTATCCGACAGGGCCTCTACTGGAACTAATGAAAAACTGTTTTTT
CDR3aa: CASSRLSDRASTGTNEKLFF

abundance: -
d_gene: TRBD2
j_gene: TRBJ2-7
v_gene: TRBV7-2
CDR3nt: TGTGCCAGCAGCCGCCGGACTAGCCCCAGCTCCTACGAGCAGTACTTC
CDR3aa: CASSRRTSPSSYEQYF

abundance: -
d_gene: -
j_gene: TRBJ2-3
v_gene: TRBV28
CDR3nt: TGTGCCAGCAGTTCTAACGGGTACACAGATACGCAGTATTTT
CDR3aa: CASSSNGYTDTQYF

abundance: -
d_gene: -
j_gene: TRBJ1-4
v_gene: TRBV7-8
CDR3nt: TGTGCCAGCAGAGCTGGAGGGTCGCGGGCCGCAACTAATGAAAAACTGTTTTTT
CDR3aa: CASRAGGSRAATNEKLFF

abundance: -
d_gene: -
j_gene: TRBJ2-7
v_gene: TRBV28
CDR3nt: TGTGCCAGCAGTTTCACAATACAGGGAAGCTCCTACGAGCAGTACTTC
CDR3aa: CASSFTIQGSSYEQYF

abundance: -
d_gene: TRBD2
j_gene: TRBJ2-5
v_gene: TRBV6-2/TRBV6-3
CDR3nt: TGTGCCAGCAGTTATTCTAGCGGGGGGGCCAGAGAGACCCAGTACTTC
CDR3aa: CASSYSSGGARETQYF

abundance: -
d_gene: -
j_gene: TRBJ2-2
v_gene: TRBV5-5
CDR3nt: TGTGCCAGCAGCTTCTGGACTCGCTCCACCGGGGAGCTGTTTTTT
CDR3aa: CASSFWTRSTGELFF

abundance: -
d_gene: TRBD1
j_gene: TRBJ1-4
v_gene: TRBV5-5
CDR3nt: TGTGCCAGCAGCTTGGAGGGACAGTCGAATGAAAAACTGTTTTTT
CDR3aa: CASSLEGQSNEKLFF

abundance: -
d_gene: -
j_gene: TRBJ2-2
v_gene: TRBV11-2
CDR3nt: TGTGCCAGCAGCTTAGCGGGAGCTGTCGCCGGGGAGCTGTTTTTT
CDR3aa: CASSLAGAVAGELFF

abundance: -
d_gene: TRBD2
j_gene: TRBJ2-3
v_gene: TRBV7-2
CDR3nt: TGTGCCAGCAGCCCCGAGGCGCTAGCGGGGACGCAGTATTTT
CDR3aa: CASSPEALAGTQYF

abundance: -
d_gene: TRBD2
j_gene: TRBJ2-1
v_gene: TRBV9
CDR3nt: TGTGCCAGCAGCGTAGTCGGTAGCGGGAGTTTCTCCTACAATGAGCAGTTCTTC
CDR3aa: CASSVVGSGSFSYNEQFF

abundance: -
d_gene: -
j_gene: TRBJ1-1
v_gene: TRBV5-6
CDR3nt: TGTGCCAGCAGCTTGACGGTGAACACTGAAGCTTTCTTT
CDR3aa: CASSLTVNTEAFF

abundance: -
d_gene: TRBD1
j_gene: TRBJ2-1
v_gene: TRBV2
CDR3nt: TGTGCCAGCACAGCTAGGGGACAGGACAATGAGCAGTTCTTC
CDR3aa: CASTARGQDNEQFF

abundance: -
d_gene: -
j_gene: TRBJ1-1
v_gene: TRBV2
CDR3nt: TGTGCCAGCAGCCGGGAGTTGAACACTGAAGCTTTCTTT
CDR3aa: CASSRELNTEAFF

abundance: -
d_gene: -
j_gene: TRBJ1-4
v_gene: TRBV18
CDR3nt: TGTGCCAGCTCACGGACAGCCTTTAATGAAAAACTGTTTTTT
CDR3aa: CASSRTAFNEKLFF

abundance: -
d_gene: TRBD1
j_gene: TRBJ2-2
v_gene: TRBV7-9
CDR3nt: TGTGCTAGCAGCCTGGGACAGTTCGCTACCGGGGAGCTGTTTTTT
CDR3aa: CASSLGQFATGELFF

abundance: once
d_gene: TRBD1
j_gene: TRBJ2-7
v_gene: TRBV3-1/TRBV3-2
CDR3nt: TGTGCCAGCTCAGGAACAGGGGCGCCCTCCTACGAGCAGTACTTC
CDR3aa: CASSGTGAPSYEQYF

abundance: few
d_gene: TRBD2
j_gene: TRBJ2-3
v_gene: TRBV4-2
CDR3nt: TGTGCCAGCAGCCAAGAAAGGGGGACTAGCTCCAGCACAGATACGCAGTATTTT
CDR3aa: CASSQERGTSSSTDTQYF